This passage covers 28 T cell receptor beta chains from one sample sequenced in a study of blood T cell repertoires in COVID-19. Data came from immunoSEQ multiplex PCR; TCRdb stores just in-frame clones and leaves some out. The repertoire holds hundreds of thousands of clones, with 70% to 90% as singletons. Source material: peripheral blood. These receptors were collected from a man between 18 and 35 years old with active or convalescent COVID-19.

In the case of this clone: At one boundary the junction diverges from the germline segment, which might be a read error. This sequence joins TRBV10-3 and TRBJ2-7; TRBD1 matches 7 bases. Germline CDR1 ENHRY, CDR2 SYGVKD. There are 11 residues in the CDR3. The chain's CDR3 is CAIREDRELVF. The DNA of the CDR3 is TGTGCCATCCGGGAAGACAGGGAGCTCGTCTTC.

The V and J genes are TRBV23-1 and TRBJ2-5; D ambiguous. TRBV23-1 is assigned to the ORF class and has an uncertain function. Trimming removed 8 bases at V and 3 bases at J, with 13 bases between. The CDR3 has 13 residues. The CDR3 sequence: CASPRSPEETQYF. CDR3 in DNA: TGCGCCAGCCCCCGGAGCCCTGAAGAGACCCAGTACTTC.

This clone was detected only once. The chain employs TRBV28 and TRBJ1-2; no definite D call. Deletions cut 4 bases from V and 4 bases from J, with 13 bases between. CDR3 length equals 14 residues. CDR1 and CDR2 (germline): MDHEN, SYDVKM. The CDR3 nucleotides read TGTGCCAGCAGTTACCCAGGTGCCCTCTATGGCTACACCTTC. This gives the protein CASSYPGALYGYTF.

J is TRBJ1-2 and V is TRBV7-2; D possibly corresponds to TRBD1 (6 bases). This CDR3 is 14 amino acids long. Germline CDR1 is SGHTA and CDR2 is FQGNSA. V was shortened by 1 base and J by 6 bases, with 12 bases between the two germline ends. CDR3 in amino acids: CASSLGGGSDGYTF. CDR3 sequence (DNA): TGTGCCAGCAGCTTAGGAGGGGGAAGTGATGGCTACACCTTC.

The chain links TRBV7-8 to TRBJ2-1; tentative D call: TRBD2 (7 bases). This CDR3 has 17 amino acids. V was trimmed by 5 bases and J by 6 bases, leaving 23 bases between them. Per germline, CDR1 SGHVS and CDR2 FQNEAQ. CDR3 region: CASSPEGGLLSGNEQFF. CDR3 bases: TGTGCCAGCAGCCCAGAGGGGGGGCTGTTATCTGGCAATGAGCAGTTCTTC. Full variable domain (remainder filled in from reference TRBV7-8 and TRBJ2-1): GAGVSQSPRYKVAKRGQDVALRCDPISGHVSLFWYQQALGQGPEFLTYFQNEAQLDKSGLPSDRFFAERPEGSVSTLKIQRTQQEDSAVYLCASSPEGGLLSGNEQFFGPGTRLTVL.

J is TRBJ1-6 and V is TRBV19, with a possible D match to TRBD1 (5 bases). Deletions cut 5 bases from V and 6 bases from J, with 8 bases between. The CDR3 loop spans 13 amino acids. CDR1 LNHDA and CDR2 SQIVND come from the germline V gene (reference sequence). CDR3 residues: CASSSGSNSPLHF. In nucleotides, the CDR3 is TGTGCCAGTAGTTCAGGGTCTAATTCACCCCTCCACTTT.

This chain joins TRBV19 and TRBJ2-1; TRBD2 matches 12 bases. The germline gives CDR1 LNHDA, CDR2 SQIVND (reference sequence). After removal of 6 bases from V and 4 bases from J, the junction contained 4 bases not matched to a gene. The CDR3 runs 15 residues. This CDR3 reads CASRLTSGGYNEQFF. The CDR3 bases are TGTGCCAGTAGGCTCACTAGCGGGGGGTACAATGAGCAGTTCTTC.

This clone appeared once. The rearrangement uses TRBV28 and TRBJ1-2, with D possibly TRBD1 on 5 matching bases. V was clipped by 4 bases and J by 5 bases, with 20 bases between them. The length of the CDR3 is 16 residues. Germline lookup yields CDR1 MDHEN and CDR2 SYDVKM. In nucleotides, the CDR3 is TGTGCCAGCAGTTCGCCTGGGGAAGGGGCTGGTTATGGCTACACCTTC. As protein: CASSSPGEGAGYGYTF.

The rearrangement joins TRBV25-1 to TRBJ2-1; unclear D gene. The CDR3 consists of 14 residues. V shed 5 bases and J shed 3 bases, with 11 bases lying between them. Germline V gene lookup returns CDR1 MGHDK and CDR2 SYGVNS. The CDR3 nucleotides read TGTGCCAGCAGTCGAAACACAGACTACAATGAGCAGTTCTTC. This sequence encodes CASSRNTDYNEQFF.

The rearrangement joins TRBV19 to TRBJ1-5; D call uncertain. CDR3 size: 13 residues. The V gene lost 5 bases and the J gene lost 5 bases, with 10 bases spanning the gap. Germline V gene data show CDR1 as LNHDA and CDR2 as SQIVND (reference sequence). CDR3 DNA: TGTGCCAGTAGTGAACTTCAGGATCAGCCCCAGCATTTT. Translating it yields CASSELQDQPQHF.

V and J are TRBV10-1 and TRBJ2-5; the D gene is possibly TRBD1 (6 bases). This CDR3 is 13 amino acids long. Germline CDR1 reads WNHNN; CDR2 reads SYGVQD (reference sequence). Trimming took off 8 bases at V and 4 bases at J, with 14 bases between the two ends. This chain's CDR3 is CASSTGIGETQYF. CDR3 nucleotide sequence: TGCGCCAGCTCAACAGGGATAGGAGAGACCCAGTACTTC.

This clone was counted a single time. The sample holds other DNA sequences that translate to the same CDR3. The CDR3 DNA is TGTGCCAGCAGCTTAATCAGGACTGAAGCTTTCTTT. It specifies CASSLIRTEAFF. The chain links TRBV7-8 to TRBJ1-1; D call uncertain. Germline V CDR1 and CDR2: SGHVS, FQNEAQ. V was clipped by 2 bases and J by 5 bases, with 6 bases between them. This CDR3 comprises 12 residues.

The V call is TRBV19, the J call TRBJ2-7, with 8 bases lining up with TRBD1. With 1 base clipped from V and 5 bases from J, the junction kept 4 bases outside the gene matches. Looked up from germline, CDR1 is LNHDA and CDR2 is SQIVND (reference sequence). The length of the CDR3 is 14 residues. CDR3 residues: CASSIGQGWNEQYF. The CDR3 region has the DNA TGTGCCAGTAGTATAGGACAGGGGTGGAACGAGCAGTACTTC.

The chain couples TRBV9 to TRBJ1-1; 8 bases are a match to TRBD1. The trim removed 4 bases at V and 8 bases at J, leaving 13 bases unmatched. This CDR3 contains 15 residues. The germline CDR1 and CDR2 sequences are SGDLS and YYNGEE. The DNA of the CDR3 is TGTGCCAGCAGCACCCTTTTGGGGCAGGGGGCAGAAGCTTTCTTT. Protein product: CASSTLLGQGAEAFF. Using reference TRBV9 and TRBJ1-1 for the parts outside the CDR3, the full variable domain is DSGVTQTPKHLITATGQRVTLRCSPRSGDLSVYWYQQSLDQGLQFLIQYYNGEERAKGNILERFSAQQFPDLHSELNLSSLELGDSALYFCASSTLLGQGAEAFFGQGTRLTVV.

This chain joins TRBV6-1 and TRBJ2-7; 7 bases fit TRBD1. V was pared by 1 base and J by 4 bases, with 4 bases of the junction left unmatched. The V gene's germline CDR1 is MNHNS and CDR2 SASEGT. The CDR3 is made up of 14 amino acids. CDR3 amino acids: CASSEDARGYEQYF. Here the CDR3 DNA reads TGTGCCAGCAGTGAAGACGCCAGGGGGTACGAGCAGTACTTC.

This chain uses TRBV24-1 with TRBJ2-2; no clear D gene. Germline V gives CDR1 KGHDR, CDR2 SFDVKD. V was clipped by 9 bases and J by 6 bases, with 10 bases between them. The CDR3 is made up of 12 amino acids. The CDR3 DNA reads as TGTGCCACCTCATTCGGAGCCGGGGAGCTGTTTTTT. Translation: CATSFGAGELFF.

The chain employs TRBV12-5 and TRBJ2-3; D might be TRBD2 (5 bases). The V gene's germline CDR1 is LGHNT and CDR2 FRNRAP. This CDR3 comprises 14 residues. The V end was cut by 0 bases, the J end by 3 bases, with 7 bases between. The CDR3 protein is CASGLVGGTDTQYF. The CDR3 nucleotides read TGTGCTAGTGGTTTGGTTGGCGGGACAGATACGCAGTATTTT.

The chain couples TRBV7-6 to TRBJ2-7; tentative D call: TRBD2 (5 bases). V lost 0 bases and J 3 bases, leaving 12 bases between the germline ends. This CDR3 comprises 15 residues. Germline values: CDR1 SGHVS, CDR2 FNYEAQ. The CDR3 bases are TGTGCCAGCAGCTTAGCGCAGTCTAGCTTCTACGAGCAGTACTTC. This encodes CASSLAQSSFYEQYF. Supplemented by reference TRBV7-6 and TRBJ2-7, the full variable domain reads GAGVSQSPRYKVTKRGQDVALRCDPISGHVSLYWYRQALGQGPEFLTYFNYEAQQDKSGLPNDRFSAERPEGSISTLTIQRTEQRDSAMYRCASSLAQSSFYEQYFGPGTRLTVT.

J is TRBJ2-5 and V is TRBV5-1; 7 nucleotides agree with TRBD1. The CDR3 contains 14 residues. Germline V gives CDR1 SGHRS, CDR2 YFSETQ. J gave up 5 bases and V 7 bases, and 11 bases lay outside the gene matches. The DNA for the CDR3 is TGCGCCAGCGGGGCCCAAGGGGGCGCCGAGACCCAGTACTTC. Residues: CASGAQGGAETQYF.

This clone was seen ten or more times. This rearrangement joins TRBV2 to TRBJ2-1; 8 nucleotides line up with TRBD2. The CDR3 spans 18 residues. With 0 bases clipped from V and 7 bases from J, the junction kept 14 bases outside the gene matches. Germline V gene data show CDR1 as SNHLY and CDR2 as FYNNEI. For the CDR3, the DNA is TGTGCCAGCAGTGAAGCGCTTCCCAAGCGGGGGTATGAGAATGAGCAGTTCTTC. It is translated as CASSEALPKRGYENEQFF.

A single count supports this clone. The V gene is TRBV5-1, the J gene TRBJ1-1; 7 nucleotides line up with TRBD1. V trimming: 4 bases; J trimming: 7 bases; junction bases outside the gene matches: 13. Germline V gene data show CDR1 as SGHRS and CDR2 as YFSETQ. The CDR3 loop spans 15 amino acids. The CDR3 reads CASSSGGTAGFEAFF. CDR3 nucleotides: TGCGCCAGCAGCAGCGGTGGGACAGCTGGGTTTGAAGCTTTCTTT.

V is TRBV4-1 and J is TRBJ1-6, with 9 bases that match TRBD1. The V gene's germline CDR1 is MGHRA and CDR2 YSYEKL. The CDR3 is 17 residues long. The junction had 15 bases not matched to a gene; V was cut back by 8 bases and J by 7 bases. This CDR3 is CASVPGQGSALNSPLHF. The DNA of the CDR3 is TGCGCCAGCGTCCCGGGACAGGGTTCCGCTTTAAATTCACCCCTCCACTTT.

The CDR3 spells CASSPGLGTLHF. CDR3 sequence (DNA): TGTGCCAGCAGCCCGGGGTTAGGAACCCTCCACTTT. The chain has TRBV3-1 (or the pseudogene TRBV3-2) and TRBJ1-6, with no clear D. This CDR3 is 12 amino acids long. Trimming cost V 4 bases and J 14 bases, with 12 bases left between them. Germline V gene data show CDR1 as LGHDT and CDR2 as YNNKEL (reference sequence).

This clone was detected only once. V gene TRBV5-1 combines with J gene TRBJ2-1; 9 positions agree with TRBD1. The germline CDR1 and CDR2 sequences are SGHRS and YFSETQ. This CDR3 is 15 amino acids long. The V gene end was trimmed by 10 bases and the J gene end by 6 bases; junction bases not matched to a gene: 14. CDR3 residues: CAVRVPGQGPNEQFF. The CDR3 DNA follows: TGCGCCGTACGGGTACCGGGACAGGGCCCCAATGAGCAGTTCTTC.

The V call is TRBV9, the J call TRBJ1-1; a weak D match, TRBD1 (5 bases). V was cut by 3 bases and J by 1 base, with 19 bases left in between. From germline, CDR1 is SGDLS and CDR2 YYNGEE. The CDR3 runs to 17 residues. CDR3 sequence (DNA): TGTGCCAGCAGCGGCCCGTCAAAGGGGCAATCGAACACTGAAGCTTTCTTT. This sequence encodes CASSGPSKGQSNTEAFF.

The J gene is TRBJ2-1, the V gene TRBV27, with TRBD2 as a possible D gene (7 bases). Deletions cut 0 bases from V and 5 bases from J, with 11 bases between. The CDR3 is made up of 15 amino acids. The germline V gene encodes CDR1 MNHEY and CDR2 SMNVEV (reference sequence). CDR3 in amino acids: CASSLSGGVDNEQFF. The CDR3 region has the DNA TGTGCCAGCAGTTTATCAGGGGGGGTTGACAATGAGCAGTTCTTC.

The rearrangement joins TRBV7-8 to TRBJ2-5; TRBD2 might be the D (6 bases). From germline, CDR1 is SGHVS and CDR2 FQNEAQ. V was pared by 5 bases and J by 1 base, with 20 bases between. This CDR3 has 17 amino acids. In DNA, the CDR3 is TGTGCCAGCAGCCTCTGGCGGATGCGGGGAGCCCAAGAGACCCAGTACTTC. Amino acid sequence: CASSLWRMRGAQETQYF.

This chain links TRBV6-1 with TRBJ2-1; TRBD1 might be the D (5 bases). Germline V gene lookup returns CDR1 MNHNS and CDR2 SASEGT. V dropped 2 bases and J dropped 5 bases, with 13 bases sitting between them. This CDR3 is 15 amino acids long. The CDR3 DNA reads TGTGCCAGCAGTGAACGAAGGGGCTACCACAATGAGCAGTTCTTC. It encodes CASSERRGYHNEQFF.